This T cell receptor (beta chain) stems from a study of blood T cell repertoires in COVID-19. Trimming cost V 11 bases and J 2 bases; bases outside gene matches: 6. The CDR3 has 13 residues. From germline, CDR1 is MNHEY and CDR2 SVGAGI. This clone was detected once. The method was immunoSEQ multiplex PCR; TCRdb's version includes in-frame clones alone and lacks a portion of them. Of 150,000 to 200,000 clones listed, around 90% are singletons. The clonotype originates from a middle-aged man with active or convalescent COVID-19. J is TRBJ1-1 and V is TRBV6-5, with 9 bases aligning to TRBD1. The source material was peripheral blood. CDR3 nucleotide sequence: TGTGCCGTTGCGGGACAGGGTAACACTGAAGCTTTCTTT. This translates into CAVAGQGNTEAFF.